The 25 T cell receptor beta chains given below trace back to one sample, sequenced in a study of human T cells and chemical hapten exposure. Noted time point: patch test 3, about 24 weeks after DPC sensitization. Indicated treatment: therapeutic diphenylcyclopropenone sensitization with weekly scalp DPC. MiXCR, run by TCRdb on the RACE reads, gives a single entry per CDR3 protein. This sample carries roughly 50,000 distinct CDR3 sequences, 8% to 10% of them seen once, and the ten largest clones take around a sixth. Sequenced here: whole blood, sampled in connection with sensitization to the hapten diphenylcyclopropenone (DPC). The source of these receptors is a woman in her 40s with alopecia areata. Some clones in this sample may be carry-over from other donors' samples.

This clonotype showed up many times. V is TRBV28 and J is TRBJ1-5; maybe TRBD1 (6 bases). With 10 bases removed from V and 6 bases from J, the gap between germline ends came to 16 bases. Per germline, CDR1 MDHEN and CDR2 SYDVKM. The length of the CDR3 is 13 residues. The CDR3: CANATGGGQPQHF. The DNA for the CDR3 is TGTGCCAACGCAACTGGAGGGGGTCAGCCCCAGCATTTT.

The rearrangement uses TRBV2 and TRBJ2-3; TRBD1 aligns across 11 bases. Germline CDR1 and CDR2: SNHLY and FYNNEI. V gave up 7 bases and J gave up 2 bases; unmatched junction bases: 14. The CDR3 sequence is 18 residues long. The CDR3 coding sequence is TGTGCCAGCACCGGACAGGGGGCATGGAAAAAGGTCACAGATACGCAGTATTTT. It translates to CASTGQGAWKKVTDTQYF.

The chain recombines TRBV7-2 with TRBJ1-3; the D is unclear. The ends were cut back, 0 bases at V and 0 bases at J, with 6 bases in the middle. Germline-derived CDR1 and CDR2 are SGHTA and FQGNSA. The CDR3 spans 15 residues. Here the CDR3 DNA reads TGTGCCAGCAGCTTAGCCCGCAACTCTGGAAACACCATATATTTT. It translates to CASSLARNSGNTIYF.

This clonotype was found a few times. V gene TRBV29-1 combines with J gene TRBJ1-1, with 10 bases identical to TRBD1. The germline V gene encodes CDR1 SQVTM and CDR2 ANQGSEA. CDR3 length: 13 amino acids. With 7 bases clipped from V and 6 bases from J, the junction kept 8 bases outside the gene matches. CDR3 loop: CSARTGGYSEAFF. The DNA of the CDR3 is TGCAGCGCTAGGACAGGGGGGTACTCTGAAGCTTTCTTT. The full variable domain, completed using reference TRBV29-1 and TRBJ1-1, is SAVISQKPSRDICQRGTSLTIQCQVDSQVTMMFWYRQQPGQSLTLIATANQGSEATYESGFVIDKFPISRPNLTFSTLTVSNMSPEDSSIYLCSARTGGYSEAFFGQGTRLTVV.

In its sample, this clonotype was seen a few times. J is TRBJ2-2 and V is TRBV9; no firm D call. This CDR3 region has 13 residues. Trimming cost V 4 bases and J 2 bases, with 6 bases left between them. CDR1 and CDR2 (germline): SGDLS, YYNGEE. In DNA, the CDR3 is TGTGCCAGCAGCCTGATTAACACCGGGGAGCTGTTTTTT. It translates to CASSLINTGELFF.

This clonotype was seen many times. This rearrangement joins TRBV7-9 to TRBJ1-1, with D possibly TRBD1 on 6 matching bases. In germline, CDR1 is SEHNR, CDR2 FQNEAQ (reference sequence). The V end was cut by 5 bases, the J end by 1 base, with 8 bases between. The length of the CDR3 is 13 residues. For the CDR3, the DNA is TGTGCCAGCAGCGAACAGGGGAACACTGAAGCTTTCTTT. Its protein is CASSEQGNTEAFF.

This clonotype has at least ten counts. This chain links TRBV5-1 with TRBJ2-7; possible D gene TRBD2, 5 bases. V lost 0 bases to trimming and J lost 6 bases, with 10 bases between them. The CDR3 runs to 13 residues. Germline lookup yields CDR1 SGHRS and CDR2 YFSETQ. The CDR3 region has the DNA TGCGCCAGCAGCTTGGTAGGAGGTGCCGAGCAGTACTTC. Protein: CASSLVGGAEQYF. Based on the CDR3 plus reference TRBV5-1 and TRBJ2-7, the full variable domain is KAGVTQTPRYLIKTRGQQVTLSCSPISGHRSVSWYQQTPGQGLQFLFEYFSETQRNKGNFPGRFSGRQFSNSRSEMNVSTLELGDSALYLCASSLVGGAEQYFGPGTRLTVT.

This clonotype was detected ten times or more. The rearrangement uses TRBV6-2 or TRBV6-3 and TRBJ2-7, with 9 bases fitting TRBD2. The V segment lost 7 bases and the J segment 5 bases; nucleotides outside the gene matches: 6. Looked up from germline, CDR1 is MNHEY and CDR2 is SVGEGT. The CDR3 consists of 13 residues. In DNA, the CDR3 is TGTGCCAGCAATGGACTAGCGAGGGACGAGCAGTACTTC. Translated, it gives CASNGLARDEQYF.

This clonotype was counted ten times or more. V gene TRBV28 combines with J gene TRBJ1-1; D is unresolved. Germline V gives CDR1 MDHEN, CDR2 SYDVKM. V was trimmed by 6 bases and J by 9 bases, leaving 17 bases between them. This CDR3 has 13 amino acids. The CDR3 spells CASSSLVPPQAFF. CDR3 coding DNA: TGTGCCAGCAGCTCCCTGGTCCCACCCCAAGCTTTCTTT. The whole variable domain, remainder taken from reference TRBV28 and TRBJ1-1, is DVKVTQSSRYLVKRTGEKVFLECVQDMDHENMFWYRQDPGLGLRLIYFSYDVKMKEKGDIPEGYSVSREKKERFSLILESASTNQTSMYLCASSSLVPPQAFFGQGTRLTVV.

The V and J genes are TRBV6-6 and TRBJ1-4, with D possibly TRBD1 on 5 matching bases. The CDR3 runs 14 residues. Trimming took off 2 bases at V and 7 bases at J, with 11 bases between the two ends. Germline CDR1 MNHNY, CDR2 SVGAGI (reference sequence). CDR3 sequence reads: CASSYGGESEKLFF. For the CDR3, the DNA is TGTGCCAGCAGTTACGGGGGGGAGAGTGAAAAACTGTTTTTT.

The table lists this clonotype with a few counts. V gene TRBV20-1 combines with J gene TRBJ2-7; D unclear. This CDR3 spans 15 amino acids. Germline loops: CDR1 DFQATT, CDR2 SNEGSKA (reference sequence). Trimming took off 2 bases at V and 0 bases at J, with 14 bases between the two ends. CDR3 loop: CSARTMSSSSYEQYF. CDR3 nucleotides: TGCAGTGCTAGAACGATGAGCTCCTCCTCCTACGAGCAGTACTTC.

This clonotype was recorded many times. For the CDR3, the DNA is TGCGCCAGCAGGGTGGAACTAGGAGATACGCAGTATTTT. This sequence encodes CASRVELGDTQYF. The V gene is TRBV5-1, the J gene TRBJ2-3; a possible D gene is TRBD2 (5 bases). The V and J ends lost 5 bases and 5 bases respectively, with 12 bases between them. CDR3 length equals 13 residues. From germline, CDR1 is SGHRS and CDR2 YFSETQ.

In its sample, this clonotype was seen a few times. The chain uses TRBV7-3 and TRBJ2-2, with D maybe TRBD2 (7 bases). Looked up from germline, CDR1 is SGHTA and CDR2 is FQGTGA. The V gene lost 4 bases and the J gene lost 3 bases, with 12 bases spanning the gap. The length of the CDR3 is 15 residues. This CDR3 reads CASSSGGLDTGELFF. The CDR3, as DNA: TGTGCCAGCAGCTCGGGGGGCCTGGACACCGGGGAGCTGTTTTTT.

This rearrangement joins TRBV28 to TRBJ2-7, with 8 bases lining up with TRBD1. Per the germline V gene, CDR1 is MDHEN and CDR2 is SYDVKM. The CDR3 length is 14 residues. With 5 bases clipped from V and 6 bases from J, the junction kept 9 bases outside the gene matches. This CDR3 is CASSPRDRSFEQYF. The CDR3, as DNA: TGTGCCAGCAGTCCCAGGGACAGGAGCTTCGAGCAGTACTTC.

This clonotype was counted many times. This chain links TRBV29-1 with TRBJ2-7, with a weak D call TRBD1 (6 bases). Trimming stripped 6 bases from V and 3 bases from J, with 21 bases between. Germline CDR1 SQVTM, CDR2 ANQGSEA. This CDR3 is 15 amino acids long. CDR3 sequence reads: CSVLISRTAYYEQYF. CDR3 nucleotides: TGCAGCGTCTTGATAAGCAGGACAGCCTACTACGAGCAGTACTTC.

This clonotype was counted between two and nine times. The rearrangement uses TRBV4-1 and TRBJ1-5, with unresolved D. Trimming took 0 bases from V and 4 from J, leaving 13 bases between them. The CDR3 runs 16 residues. Looked up from germline, CDR1 is MGHRA and CDR2 is YSYEKL. CDR3 residues: CASSQERARGNQPQHF. For the CDR3, the DNA is TGCGCCAGCAGCCAAGAAAGGGCGCGGGGAAATCAGCCCCAGCATTTT.

This clonotype was detected only a few times. The rearrangement joins TRBV7-2 to TRBJ1-1, with a possible D match to TRBD1 (5 bases). Germline CDR1 SGHTA, CDR2 FQGNSA. V lost 4 bases and J 1 base, leaving 7 bases between the germline ends. CDR3 length: 13 residues. The CDR3 coding sequence is TGTGCCAGCAGCTGGACAACGAACACTGAAGCTTTCTTT. Translating gives CASSWTTNTEAFF.

The gene calls are TRBV29-1 and TRBJ1-2; perhaps TRBD1 as D (5 bases). From germline, CDR1 is SQVTM and CDR2 ANQGSEA. The V and J ends lost 6 bases and 9 bases respectively, with 17 bases between them. There are 12 residues in the CDR3. CDR3 amino acids: CSVDLFGGRYTF. CDR3 nucleotide sequence: TGCAGCGTAGACCTTTTTGGGGGTCGCTACACCTTC. The full variable domain, with the rest looked up from reference TRBV29-1 and TRBJ1-2, is SAVISQKPSRDICQRGTSLTIQCQVDSQVTMMFWYRQQPGQSLTLIATANQGSEATYESGFVIDKFPISRPNLTFSTLTVSNMSPEDSSIYLCSVDLFGGRYTFGSGTRLTVV.

This clonotype was seen only a few times. This chain joins TRBV20-1 and TRBJ1-2; 7 bases line up with TRBD1. Trimming took 3 bases from V and 2 from J; bases not matched to a gene: 18. Germline loops: CDR1 DFQATT, CDR2 SNEGSKA (reference sequence). The CDR3 loop spans 18 amino acids. CDR3 protein: CSASSLTSRQGSNYGYTF. CDR3 bases: TGCAGTGCTAGCTCTCTTACATCCCGACAGGGTTCAAACTATGGCTACACCTTC.

The chain carries TRBV2 and TRBJ2-6, with TRBD1 matching over 12 bases. CDR3 length equals 18 residues. From germline, CDR1 is SNHLY and CDR2 FYNNEI. J was trimmed by 2 bases and V by 3 bases; bases with no gene match: 5. CDR3 bases: TGTGCCAGCAGTGAGGCCGGGACAGGGGGCGCTGGGGCCAACGTCCTGACTTTC. This gives the protein CASSEAGTGGAGANVLTF.

This clonotype was picked up a small number of times. This chain links TRBV6-2 or TRBV6-3 with TRBJ2-3; 7 bases line up with TRBD2. The CDR3 is 13 amino acids. Germline assignment: CDR1 MNHEY and CDR2 SVGEGT. Trimming took 6 bases from V and 10 from J; bases not matched to a gene: 10. The CDR3 sequence: CASRDGRGRAQYF. As DNA, the CDR3 is TGTGCCAGCAGAGACGGACGGGGGAGGGCGCAGTATTTT.

This clonotype was detected only once. This chain links TRBV29-1 with TRBJ2-2, with a weak D call TRBD2 (7 bases). Germline assignment: CDR1 SQVTM and CDR2 ANQGSEA. CDR3 length: 14 amino acids. The ends were cut back, 2 bases at V and 2 bases at J, with 9 bases in the middle. The CDR3 DNA reads as TGCAGCGTTGAAAGGGGGGGTAACACCGGGGAGCTGTTTTTT. Translation: CSVERGGNTGELFF.

This clonotype was seen many times. The V gene is TRBV20-1, the J gene TRBJ2-1; D ambiguous. The CDR3 sequence is 13 residues long. Trimming shortened V by 6 bases and J by 7 bases, and 16 bases separated the two germline ends. Germline CDR1 reads DFQATT; CDR2 reads SNEGSKA (reference sequence). The CDR3 sequence is CSASSQTRNEQFF. DNA for the CDR3: TGCAGTGCAAGCTCGCAGACTCGGAATGAGCAGTTCTTC.

The CDR3 DNA reads as TGCAGTGCTAGCGGGGGGTACCAAGAGACCCAGTACTTC. Translated: CSASGGYQETQYF. The chain couples TRBV20-1 to TRBJ2-5; 7 nucleotides match TRBD2. Germline CDR1 DFQATT, CDR2 SNEGSKA (reference sequence). CDR3 length equals 13 residues. V was pared by 3 bases and J by 0 bases, with 1 base of the junction left unmatched.

This clonotype has only one observation. The chain couples TRBV18 to TRBJ2-2; maybe TRBD1 (5 bases). Germline CDR1 KGHSH, CDR2 LQKENI. Deletions cut 4 bases from V and 5 bases from J, with 8 bases between. CDR3 length equals 13 residues. The CDR3 nucleotides are TGTGCCAGCTCACAGGGGTTGACCGGGGAGCTGTTTTTT. Protein product: CASSQGLTGELFF.